One sample yielded the 17 T cell receptor beta chains listed below, sequenced in a study of Ad26.COV2.S vaccination and SARS-CoV-2 variants. Treatment indicated: roughly 20 received Ad26.COV2.S at low or high dose, single or two shots; 5 received placebo; per-sample allocation not given. It was on day 63 after the first vaccine or placebo injection that samples were taken. Here immunoSEQ multiplex PCR was the method, and the copy in TCRdb shows in-frame clones only, minus some. The table includes approximately 300,000 clones, 70% to 90% detected once. The material was peripheral blood, obtained in a trial of Ad26.COV2.S vaccine versus placebo. These receptors were collected from a person between 18 and 65 years old who received the Ad26.COV2.S COVID-19 vaccine or a placebo.

The chain combines TRBV19 with TRBJ2-7; weak D call: TRBD2 (5 bases). Germline values: CDR1 LNHDA, CDR2 SQIVND (reference sequence). There are 13 residues in the CDR3. Trimming took 3 bases from V and 5 from J, leaving 11 bases between them. The CDR3 bases are TGTGCCAGTAGTATGAGGGTATGGGACGAGCAGTACTTC. Translation: CASSMRVWDEQYF.

The rearrangement links TRBV9 to TRBJ2-1; a possible D gene is TRBD1 (6 bases). The CDR3 covers 17 residues. V lost 7 bases to trimming and J lost 1 base, with 21 bases between them. Germline V CDR1 and CDR2: SGDLS, YYNGEE. The CDR3 sequence is CASASRGTGSSYNEQFF. The CDR3 DNA reads as TGTGCCAGCGCCTCCAGGGGAACAGGCTCATCCTACAATGAGCAGTTCTTC.

There are a few counts of this clone. The V gene is TRBV5-1, the J gene TRBJ2-1; D is possibly TRBD1 (6 bases). Germline CDR1 SGHRS, CDR2 YFSETQ. The CDR3 loop spans 15 amino acids. V lost 4 bases and J lost 6, with 17 bases in between. The CDR3 loop is CASSLGAGAGNEQFF. CDR3 DNA sequence: TGCGCCAGCAGCCTGGGGGCAGGGGCTGGCAATGAGCAGTTCTTC.

A few counts support this clone. The gene calls are TRBV6-1 and TRBJ2-7; D is unresolved. The CDR3 totals 11 residues. V lost 3 bases and J lost 2, with 2 bases in between. CDR1 and CDR2 from the germline V gene are MNHNS and SASEGT. The CDR3 nucleotides read TGTGCCAGCAGTGATGCCTACGAGCAGTACTTC. Encoded protein: CASSDAYEQYF.

The rearrangement uses TRBV7-8 and TRBJ2-7; TRBD1 is a possible D gene (6 bases). CDR1 is SGHVS and CDR2 is FQNEAQ in the germline V gene. The CDR3 is 12 amino acids. V lost 5 bases, J lost 7 bases, and 12 bases lay in between. The CDR3 bases are TGTGCCAGCAGCCAGGGGACCCCGGAGCAGTACTTC. This sequence encodes CASSQGTPEQYF.

The chain links TRBV5-1 to TRBJ1-2; 9 nucleotides agree with TRBD1. The CDR3 length is 16 residues. The germline V gene encodes CDR1 SGHRS and CDR2 YFSETQ. Germline trimming cut 1 base from V and 4 bases from J; bases unmatched to any gene: 8. CDR3 residues: CASSLSGDREPYGYTF. As DNA, the CDR3 is TGCGCCAGCAGCTTGTCAGGGGACAGGGAACCCTATGGCTACACCTTC. The entire variable domain, with the rest obtained from reference TRBV5-1 and TRBJ1-2, is as follows: KAGVTQTPRYLIKTRGQQVTLSCSPISGHRSVSWYQQTPGQGLQFLFEYFSETQRNKGNFPGRFSGRQFSNSRSEMNVSTLELGDSALYLCASSLSGDREPYGYTFGSGTRLTVV.

The CDR3 bases are TGTGCCAGTAGTATAGATTTAGGGACAGCAGCTTATGGCTACACCTTC. It codes for CASSIDLGTAAYGYTF. V is TRBV19 and J is TRBJ1-2; 7 nucleotides align to TRBD1. This CDR3 contains 16 residues. V lost 0 bases to trimming and J lost 5 bases; unmatched junction nucleotides: 9. Germline V gene lookup returns CDR1 LNHDA and CDR2 SQIVND (reference sequence).

This clone was seen more than once but under ten times. This chain uses TRBV15 with TRBJ2-1; 8 bases are shared with TRBD1. CDR1 and CDR2 from the germline V gene are LNHNV and YYDKDF (reference sequence). This CDR3 is 14 amino acids long. V lost 4 bases, J lost 2 bases, and 1 base stayed unmatched. DNA for the CDR3: TGTGCCACCAGCAAGGACAGGGCCTACAATGAGCAGTTCTTC. Protein product: CATSKDRAYNEQFF.

The J gene is TRBJ2-1, the V gene TRBV18; tentatively, D is TRBD2 (6 bases). The V gene's germline CDR1 is KGHSH and CDR2 LQKENI. The V end lost 5 bases, the J end lost 1 base, and 15 bases lay between the germline ends. This CDR3 comprises 16 residues. CDR3 amino acids: CASSYEAGISYNEQFF. In nucleotides, the CDR3 is TGTGCCAGCTCATACGAGGCGGGGATATCCTACAATGAGCAGTTCTTC.

The chain recombines TRBV5-6 with TRBJ1-3; D is unresolved. This CDR3 has 12 residues. Germline V gene lookup returns CDR1 SGHDT and CDR2 YYEEEE. The germline V and J ends were trimmed by 0 bases and 16 bases, with 14 bases remaining between them. The chain's CDR3 is CASSLGWGAVYF. The CDR3 coding sequence is TGTGCCAGCAGCTTGGGCTGGGGAGCGGTCTATTTT.

This chain connects TRBV6-5 to TRBJ1-4; no clear D. Trimming removed 2 bases from V and 0 bases from J, with 10 bases in between. The CDR3 extends over 16 amino acids. Germline assignment: CDR1 MNHEY and CDR2 SVGAGI. The CDR3 is CASSYNIRATNEKLFF. CDR3 nucleotide sequence: TGTGCCAGCAGTTACAACATACGTGCAACTAATGAAAAACTGTTTTTT.

The J gene is TRBJ1-2, the V gene TRBV30; possible D gene TRBD1, 6 bases. Trimming cost V 0 bases and J 12 bases, with 17 bases left between them. Germline V gene lookup returns CDR1 GTSNPN and CDR2 SVGIG (reference sequence). This CDR3 comprises 13 residues. CDR3 DNA: TGTGCCTGGAGTGTACAGGGAATATCCCGAAACACCTTC. This codes for CAWSVQGISRNTF.

V gene TRBV12-2 combines with J gene TRBJ2-2; the tabulated D call, TRBD1, remains unverified against the DNA. TRBV12-2 is designated a pseudogene. This CDR3 comprises 16 residues. CDR3 nucleotide sequence: TGTGCAAGTCGCTTGTGGACAGGGGAGAACACCGGGGAGCTGTTTTTT. Translation gives CASRLWTGENTGELFF.

The CDR3 sequence: CASSRVPYEQYF. The CDR3 DNA sequence: TGTGCCAGCAGCAGGGTTCCTTACGAGCAGTACTTC. The chain has TRBV6-5 and TRBJ2-7; D perhaps matches TRBD1 (5 bases). The CDR3 length is 12 residues. Trimming left V 6 bases short and J 4 bases short, with 10 bases between. Germline-derived CDR1 and CDR2 are MNHEY and SVGAGI.

The chain couples TRBV11-2 to TRBJ2-2; 14 bases match TRBD2. Germline lookup yields CDR1 SGHAT and CDR2 FQNNGV. This CDR3 region has 15 residues. V shed 5 bases and J 5 bases; nucleotides not matched to a gene: 1. CDR3 nucleotides: TGTGCCAGCAGCGGGACTAGCGGGGGTACCGGGGAGCTGTTTTTT. It yields the protein CASSGTSGGTGELFF. Based on the CDR3 plus reference TRBV11-2 and TRBJ2-2, the full variable domain is EAGVAQSPRYKIIEKRQSVAFWCNPISGHATLYWYQQILGQGPKLLIQFQNNGVVDDSQLPKDRFSAERLKGVDSTLKIQPAKLEDSAVYLCASSGTSGGTGELFFGEGSRLTVL.

The genes are TRBV27 and TRBJ2-5; 7 bases agree with TRBD1. The CDR3 is made up of 16 amino acids. Trimming took 4 bases from V and 5 from J; bases not matched to a gene: 13. CDR1 is MNHEY and CDR2 is SMNVEV in the germline V gene (reference sequence). CDR3 sequence (DNA): TGTGCCAGCAGTTCCGCTTTAGAGGGGGCACCGGAGACCCAGTACTTC. Amino acid sequence: CASSSALEGAPETQYF.

The V gene is TRBV6-5, the J gene TRBJ1-6; D gene unclear. V shed 2 bases and J shed 7 bases, with 12 bases lying between them. Germline V gene data show CDR1 as MNHEY and CDR2 as SVGAGI. CDR3 length: 15 residues. The CDR3 coding sequence is TGTGCCAGCAGTTACCGGCCGACGGCAAATTCACCCCTCCACTTT. It is translated as CASSYRPTANSPLHF.